Shown below are 20 T cell receptor beta chains from a single sample sequenced in a study of T cells in Graves' hyperthyroidism and ophthalmopathy. From RNA transcripts, TCR beta CDR3 regions were amplified. HTBI primers drove first-round RT-PCR of the TCR CDR3. TCRdb independently ran MiXCR on the multiplex PCR reads; one entry per CDR3 protein. The top ten hold roughly a sixth of the sample, which has 600,000 to 750,000 distinct CDR3 sequences, 17% seen once. The sample taken for sequencing was blood. These TCRs come from a man aged 45 to 65 with Graves' hyperthyroidism.

This clonotype was seen only a few times. CDR3 residues: CAISEGSGSDGDTQYF. The DNA of the CDR3 is TGTGCCATCAGTGAAGGTAGCGGGAGTGATGGAGATACGCAGTATTTT. This chain connects TRBV10-3 to TRBJ2-3; 9 bases are a match to TRBD2. The J segment lost 5 bases and the V segment lost 3 bases, leaving 9 bases of the junction unmatched. The CDR3 is 16 amino acids. The germline CDR1 and CDR2 sequences are ENHRY and SYGVKD.

This clonotype was counted many times. V gene TRBV11-2 combines with J gene TRBJ2-7, with TRBD2 matching 8 bases. The CDR3 has 19 amino acids. Germline V lookup: CDR1 SGHAT, CDR2 FQNNGV. The J segment lost 9 bases and the V segment lost 2 bases, leaving 24 bases of the junction unmatched. CDR3 loop: CASSLPGGGFTSGHLGQYF. The CDR3 bases are TGTGCCAGCAGCTTACCTGGGGGCGGTTTCACTAGCGGACACCTAGGGCAGTACTTC.

The V gene is TRBV11-2, the J gene TRBJ2-7; the D is unclear. Trimming cost V 3 bases and J 1 base, with 13 bases left between them. CDR1 is SGHAT and CDR2 is FQNNGV in the germline V gene. The CDR3 length is 15 residues. The CDR3 loop reads CASSFQIDGSYEQYF. The CDR3 DNA sequence: TGTGCCAGCAGCTTTCAGATCGACGGTTCCTACGAGCAGTACTTC.

The chain is built from TRBV11-2 and TRBJ2-2; D gene unclear. The V end was cut by 5 bases, the J end by 7 bases, with 14 bases between. This CDR3 region has 14 residues. Germline CDR1 reads SGHAT; CDR2 reads FQNNGV. CDR3 coding DNA: TGTGCCAGCAGCCCCACCCTAGGTGACGGGGAGCTGTTTTTT. This translates into CASSPTLGDGELFF.

This clonotype was seen ten or more times. V gene TRBV7-8 combines with J gene TRBJ2-3; TRBD2 aligns across 9 bases. CDR3 size: 17 residues. The junction had 7 bases not matched to a gene; V was cut back by 2 bases and J by 1 base. Germline V gene data show CDR1 as SGHVS and CDR2 as FQNEAQ. The CDR3 DNA reads as TGTGCCAGCAGCTTACGAGCGGGAGGAGGTCGCACAGATACGCAGTATTTT. It specifies CASSLRAGGGRTDTQYF.

This clonotype was detected ten times or more. V and J are TRBV12-3 or TRBV12-4 and TRBJ2-7; 8 bases agree with TRBD1. The junction had 9 bases not matched to a gene; V was cut back by 7 bases and J by 4 bases. The CDR3 covers 14 residues. The CDR3, as DNA: TGTGCCAGCACTTTGGGCAGGGGGCGGTACGAGCAGTACTTC. It codes for CASTLGRGRYEQYF.

This clonotype was detected only a few times. The chain combines TRBV29-1 with TRBJ2-7, with TRBD2 identical over 8 bases. CDR3 length: 15 residues. CDR1 and CDR2 (germline): SQVTM, ANQGSEA. After removal of 1 base from V and 2 bases from J, the junction contained 7 bases not matched to a gene. The CDR3 DNA is TGCAGCGTTGAAGGGTCGGGGCGGGAGGCCTACGAGCAGTACTTC. Protein sequence: CSVEGSGREAYEQYF.

The chain links TRBV30 to TRBJ2-7; 12 bases fit TRBD2. The junction had 7 bases not matched to a gene; V was cut back by 8 bases and J by 5 bases. Germline V gene lookup returns CDR1 GTSNPN and CDR2 SVGIG (reference sequence). CDR3 length equals 13 residues. The CDR3 DNA reads as TGTGCCATAGGACTAGCGGGACAGAACGAGCAGTACTTC. It specifies CAIGLAGQNEQYF.

The chain employs TRBV7-9 and TRBJ1-5; 9 bases match TRBD1. J lost 2 bases, V lost 6 bases, and 5 bases had no gene match. Looked up from germline, CDR1 is SEHNR and CDR2 is FQNEAQ (reference sequence). There are 15 residues in the CDR3. CDR3 in amino acids: CASRRQGGGNQPQHF. DNA of the CDR3: TGTGCCAGCAGGAGACAGGGGGGGGGCAATCAGCCCCAGCATTTT. Full variable domain (remainder filled in from reference TRBV7-9 and TRBJ1-5): DTGVSQNPRHKITKRGQNVTFRCDPISEHNRLYWYRQTLGQGPEFLTYFQNEAQLEKSRLLSDRFSAERPKGSFSTLEIQRTEQGDSAMYLCASRRQGGGNQPQHFGDGTRLSIL.

The genes are TRBV7-3 and TRBJ2-5, with 15 bases fitting TRBD2. In germline, CDR1 is SGHTA, CDR2 FQGTGA. The CDR3 consists of 17 residues. V was pared by 5 bases and J by 5 bases, with 9 bases of the junction left unmatched. The CDR3 loop is CASSLGTSGRWGETQYF. The CDR3 DNA is TGTGCCAGCAGCCTAGGGACTAGCGGGAGGTGGGGGGAGACCCAGTACTTC.

Concerning this clonotype: The missing conserved phenylalanine or tryptophan at the end of this CDR3 makes a read error likely. This sequence joins TRBV7-8 and TRBJ2-7, with D uncertain. The ends were cut back, 1 base at V and 0 bases at J, with 7 bases in the middle. The CDR3 is 14 amino acids. Per the germline V gene, CDR1 is SGHVS and CDR2 is FQNEAQ. The DNA of the CDR3 is TGTGCCAGCAGCTTAGAGAGGATCTCCTACGAGCAGTACATC. This translates into CASSLERISYEQYI.

This clonotype was observed a few times. J is TRBJ1-2 and V is TRBV6-1; 7 nucleotides agree with TRBD1. The CDR3 runs 16 residues. V trimming: 6 bases; J trimming: 6 bases; junction bases outside the gene matches: 16. The germline V gene encodes CDR1 MNHNS and CDR2 SASEGT. The CDR3 region has the DNA TGTGCCAGCAGACCCACCCTCAACCGACAGGGCCATGGCTACACCTTC. Its protein is CASRPTLNRQGHGYTF.

In its sample, this clonotype was seen many times. V gene TRBV6-1 combines with J gene TRBJ1-5, with 11 bases lining up with TRBD1. Germline CDR1 MNHNS, CDR2 SASEGT. V dropped 5 bases and J dropped 5; count of bases not matched to a gene: 2. The CDR3 covers 14 residues. This chain's CDR3 is CASSQDRGHQPQHF. The CDR3 nucleotides are TGTGCCAGCAGTCAGGACAGGGGGCATCAGCCCCAGCATTTT.

This clonotype was observed at least ten times. The rearrangement uses TRBV12-3 or TRBV12-4 and TRBJ1-1, with 10 bases lining up with TRBD1. This CDR3 spans 18 amino acids. Trimming at V came to 5 bases and at J to 1 base, leaving 13 bases not matched to a gene. In nucleotides, the CDR3 is TGTGCCAGCAGTCCTCGGGCCGGGACAGGGGCGGAGAACACTGAAGCTTTCTTT. Protein product: CASSPRAGTGAENTEAFF.

The chain employs TRBV6-1 and TRBJ2-1; 8 bases match TRBD1. V was clipped by 4 bases and J by 7 bases; unmatched bases: 6. The germline CDR1 and CDR2 sequences are MNHNS and SASEGT. This CDR3 has 14 residues. The CDR3 DNA reads as TGTGCCAGCAGTGTGACCCAGGGGGCAAATGAGCAGTTCTTC. This translates into CASSVTQGANEQFF.

A note on this clonotype: This may be a read error: a much more frequent sequence differs by one nucleotide. The chain employs TRBV12-3 or TRBV12-4 and TRBJ2-5, with 14 bases aligning to TRBD2. The CDR3 extends over 17 amino acids. J gave up 7 bases and V 4 bases, and 11 bases lay outside the gene matches. CDR3 loop: CASSSGTSGRAPGTQYF. The CDR3 DNA sequence: TGTGCCAGCAGTTCTGGGACTAGCGGGAGAGCTCCAGGGACCCAGTACTTC.

Comment on this clonotype: One base away lies a much larger clone, so this may be a sequencing read error. This rearrangement joins TRBV2 to TRBJ1-1; tentatively, D is TRBD1 (6 bases). Germline assignment: CDR1 SNHLY and CDR2 FYNNEI. CDR3 length: 12 amino acids. CDR3 nucleotide sequence: TGTGCCAGTCGACAGGCCAACACTGAAGTTTTCTTT. Encoded protein: CASRQANTEVFF. Combining the CDR3 with reference TRBV2 and TRBJ1-1 gives the whole variable domain EPEVTQTPSHQVTQMGQEVILRCVPISNHLYFYWYRQILGQKVEFLVSFYNNEISEKSEIFDDQFSVERPDGSNFTLKIRSTKLEDSAMYFCASRQANTEVFFGQGTRLTVV.

This sequence joins TRBV11-2 and TRBJ1-5; TRBD1 is a possible D gene (5 bases). In germline, CDR1 is SGHAT, CDR2 FQNNGV. The CDR3 spans 14 residues. Trimming removed 5 bases from V and 7 bases from J, with 15 bases in between. CDR3 protein: CASSRGGGGQPQHF. Written as DNA, the CDR3 is TGTGCCAGCAGCCGCGGGGGTGGAGGGCAGCCCCAGCATTTT.

The chain employs TRBV7-2 and TRBJ2-5, with 9 bases aligning to TRBD2. Trimming removed 1 base from V and 13 bases from J; junction bases left unmatched: 13. Germline V gives CDR1 SGHTA, CDR2 FQGNSA. This CDR3 is 15 amino acids long. CDR3 nucleotide sequence: TGTGCCAGCAGCTTAGAACTGGGAGTAGCGGGAGAAGTGTACTTC. This gives the protein CASSLELGVAGEVYF.

In its sample, this clonotype was seen a few times. CDR3 loop: CASSPPPTPSNTGELFF. CDR3 in DNA: TGTGCCAGCAGCCCACCCCCGACACCTTCGAACACCGGGGAGCTGTTTTTT. The V and J genes are TRBV7-9 and TRBJ2-2; D uncertain. Between the trimmed V and J ends, which lost 5 bases and 0 bases, there was a span of 16 bases. The CDR3 contains 17 residues. Germline V gives CDR1 SEHNR, CDR2 FQNEAQ (reference sequence).